This T cell receptor (beta chain) was recovered during a study of blood T cell repertoires in COVID-19. Study processing details: It was from reference gene primer amplification that nucleated cell counts were estimated. Sequencing was performed with immunoSEQ multiplex PCR; in TCRdb, only in-frame clones are kept and a portion is missing. V and J calls and clone size are copied from that table; D and trimming were computed from the DNA. The sample comprises roughly 230,000 clones, 80% to 85% of which are singletons, and about 4.4% rests with the top ten. The CDR3 extends over 12 amino acids. Deletions cut 5 bases from V and 0 bases from J, with 7 bases between. Germline V gene data show CDR1 as SQVTM and CDR2 as ANQGSEA.

The material sequenced was peripheral blood. The clonotype originates from a man aged 50 to 59 with active or convalescent COVID-19. This chain links TRBV29-1 with TRBJ1-1; D not certain. The DNA of the CDR3 is TGCAGCGTTACGCCAGTGAACACTGAAGCTTTCTTT. Its protein product is CSVTPVNTEAFF.